The entry that follows covers one T cell receptor beta chain sequence. In the original analysis: Using reference gene primer amplification, nucleated cell counts were estimated. Repertoires were generated with immunoSEQ multiplex PCR, while TCRdb's copy carries only in-frame clones and drops some. The V and J calls and the clone size are those of that table, but D and trimming were determined from the DNA. The repertoire consists of about 340,000 clones, with about 87% occurring once and the leading ten covering around 6%. These data originate in a study of blood T cell repertoires in COVID-19. The overall study: The study drew acute and convalescent COVID-19 samples from the United States, Italy and Spain. PBMCs, B-cell-depleted T cells, or T cells were the source of the cDNA or gDNA that made up the material.

Trimming stripped 0 bases from V and 6 bases from J, with 18 bases between. CDR3 size: 17 residues. CDR1 is MGHRA, CDR2 YSYEKL, per germline. Enrollment of patients from Seattle took place during active infection, with longitudinal follow-up. The V and J genes are TRBV4-1 and TRBJ1-5, with D tentatively TRBD1 (5 bases). This receptor was taken from a woman in her 50s with COVID-19, enrolled during active disease. Sequences were obtained from peripheral blood. DNA of the CDR3: TGCGCCAGCAGCCAAGATATGCAGGGTTATGGTGGTCAGCCCCAGCATTTT. This sequence encodes CASSQDMQGYGGQPQHF.